The 20 T cell receptor beta chains given below trace back to one sample, sequenced in a study of blood T cell repertoires in COVID-19. Assay used: immunoSEQ multiplex PCR; TCRdb lists only in-frame clones, some missing. Of 150,000 to 200,000 clones in the sample, around 85% were seen once. Sequencing input: peripheral blood. The origin of the receptors is a woman in her seventies with acute or convalescent COVID-19.

This sequence joins TRBV11-3 and TRBJ1-1; 7 nucleotides line up with TRBD1. V lost 1 base to trimming and J lost 5 bases; unmatched junction nucleotides: 1. The CDR3 length is 13 residues. Germline CDR1 reads SGHNT; CDR2 reads YENEEA. In DNA form, the CDR3 reads TGTGCCAGCAGCTTAGTCAGGGGGACTGAAGCTTTCTTT. This gives the protein CASSLVRGTEAFF.

This rearrangement joins TRBV5-4 to TRBJ2-1, with 10 bases that match TRBD2. CDR1 and CDR2 (germline): SGHNT, YYREEE (reference sequence). V lost 4 bases to trimming and J lost 4 bases; unmatched junction nucleotides: 8. CDR3 size: 16 residues. The CDR3 loop is CASSLLAGAGYNEQFF. In DNA, the CDR3 is TGTGCCAGCAGCCTCCTAGCGGGAGCTGGGTACAATGAGCAGTTCTTC. Using reference TRBV5-4 and TRBJ2-1 for the parts outside the CDR3, the full variable domain is ETGVTQSPTHLIKTRGQQVTLRCSSQSGHNTVSWYQQALGQGPQFIFQYYREEENGRGNFPPRFSGLQFPNYSSELNVNALELDDSALYLCASSLLAGAGYNEQFFGPGTRLTVL.

This clone occurred once. The gene calls are TRBV10-3 and TRBJ2-3; 8 nucleotides match TRBD2. The CDR3 has 15 residues. Germline V gene data show CDR1 as ENHRY and CDR2 as SYGVKD. Losses at the gene ends were 6 bases for V and 0 bases for J; bases not matched to a gene: 5. The DNA of the CDR3 is TGTGCCATCAGGGAGGCTAGCGGGAGCACAGATACGCAGTATTTT. It specifies CAIREASGSTDTQYF.

The chain combines TRBV4-1 with TRBJ1-6; D might be TRBD1 (6 bases). Germline CDR1 and CDR2: MGHRA and YSYEKL. The CDR3 runs 15 residues. The V and J ends lost 4 bases and 3 bases respectively, with 10 bases between them. CDR3 sequence: CASSRQVGYNSPLHF. In DNA form, the CDR3 reads TGCGCCAGCAGCCGACAGGTGGGCTATAATTCACCCCTCCACTTT.

The V gene is TRBV3-1 (or the pseudogene TRBV3-2), the J gene TRBJ1-2, with TRBD1 identical over 7 bases. V trimming: 3 bases; J trimming: 5 bases; junction bases outside the gene matches: 9. This CDR3 has 15 amino acids. Germline V gene lookup returns CDR1 LGHDT and CDR2 YNNKEL (reference sequence). The DNA for the CDR3 is TGTGCCAGCAGCCACCCGAAGCAGGGGGAGTATGGCTACACCTTC. Translated, it gives CASSHPKQGEYGYTF.

The chain recombines TRBV12-3 or TRBV12-4 with TRBJ1-5; D not resolved. Trimming left V 0 bases short and J 6 bases short, with 6 bases between. The CDR3 sequence is 13 residues long. CDR3 nucleotides: TGTGCCAGCAGTTTAGCCGCTAGTCAGCCCCAGCATTTT. Its translation is CASSLAASQPQHF.

The chain carries TRBV5-4 and TRBJ1-5; 7 bases agree with TRBD1. The CDR3 totals 15 residues. The germline CDR1 and CDR2 sequences are SGHNT and YYREEE (reference sequence). V lost 4 bases and J lost 4; bases outside the gene matches: 8. The CDR3 here is CASSIGTARNQPQHF. The DNA of the CDR3 is TGTGCCAGCAGCATTGGGACAGCGAGAAATCAGCCCCAGCATTTT.

This clone was seen just once. V gene TRBV7-3 combines with J gene TRBJ2-2, with D possibly matching TRBD1 (6 bases). This CDR3 contains 14 residues. With 0 bases removed from V and 4 bases from J, the gap between germline ends came to 6 bases. CDR1 SGHTA and CDR2 FQGTGA come from the germline V gene. The DNA of the CDR3 is TGTGCCAGCAGCTTAACGGGGGCCACCGGGGAGCTGTTTTTT. Residues: CASSLTGATGELFF.

This clone was seen just once. This chain uses TRBV5-1 with TRBJ1-6; 9 nucleotides match TRBD1. The trim removed 7 bases at V and 5 bases at J, leaving 1 base unmatched. This CDR3 comprises 13 residues. Germline V lookup: CDR1 SGHRS, CDR2 YFSETQ. The CDR3 DNA reads as TGCGCCAGCCGGACAGGGGATAATTCACCCCTCCACTTT. Residues: CASRTGDNSPLHF.

The chain carries TRBV25-1 and TRBJ2-2; possibly TRBD1 for D (6 bases). Trimming left V 6 bases short and J 1 base short, with 18 bases between. This CDR3 is built from 17 residues. The germline CDR1 and CDR2 sequences are MGHDK and SYGVNS. This CDR3 is CASRGNPGQKNTGELFF. The CDR3 region has the DNA TGTGCCAGCAGGGGAAACCCGGGACAAAAGAACACCGGGGAGCTGTTTTTT.

The gene calls are TRBV24-1 and TRBJ1-2; D not resolved. Looked up from germline, CDR1 is KGHDR and CDR2 is SFDVKD. The CDR3 spans 12 residues. V gave up 5 bases and J gave up 2 bases, with 5 bases separating them. The CDR3 DNA reads as TGTGCCACCAGTGGGGAGAACTATGGCTACACCTTC. Protein sequence: CATSGENYGYTF.

V usage is TRBV6-2 or TRBV6-3 and J usage is TRBJ2-7, with 8 bases that match TRBD2. The germline V gene has CDR1 MNHEY and CDR2 SVGEGT. CDR3 length equals 13 residues. V dropped 8 bases and J dropped 6; count of bases not matched to a gene: 9. CDR3: CASGLGLEGEQYF. The DNA of the CDR3 is TGTGCCAGCGGCCTGGGACTAGAGGGCGAGCAGTACTTC.

This sequence joins TRBV6-7 and TRBJ1-4, with D hard to call. TRBV6-7 is identified as an open reading frame with a role that is uncertain. This CDR3 is built from 16 residues. Trimming took off 6 bases at V and 0 bases at J, with 14 bases between the two ends. CDR3 sequence: CASRISQLATNEKLFF. The CDR3 nucleotides are TGTGCCAGCAGGATATCTCAACTCGCAACTAATGAAAAACTGTTTTTT.

On this clone itself: Just one base apart from a much larger clone, this may be a read error. The V and J genes are TRBV6-5 and TRBJ1-6; 10 bases agree with TRBD1. The CDR3 extends over 14 amino acids. V shed 6 bases and J 10 bases; nucleotides not matched to a gene: 6. Germline lookup yields CDR1 MNHEY and CDR2 SVGAGI. CDR3 residues: CASRTGTGVSPLHF. In DNA, the CDR3 is TGTGCCAGCAGGACCGGGACAGGGGTCTCACCCCTCCACTTT.

The chain employs TRBV19 and TRBJ2-5, with TRBD1 matching 7 bases. Trimming removed 3 bases from V and 1 base from J; junction bases left unmatched: 14. The CDR3 runs 18 residues. Germline lookup yields CDR1 LNHDA and CDR2 SQIVND (reference sequence). The CDR3, as DNA: TGTGCCAGTAGTATTATGTCGACCCGACAGGGCCTCCAAGAGACCCAGTACTTC. This sequence encodes CASSIMSTRQGLQETQYF.

The J gene is TRBJ1-1, the V gene TRBV11-2; D remains unclear. This CDR3 has 13 residues. Germline V gives CDR1 SGHAT, CDR2 FQNNGV. Trimming removed 1 base from V and 2 bases from J, with 5 bases in between. The CDR3 DNA follows: TGTGCCAGCAGCTTAGCCAGAAACACTGAAGCTTTCTTT. Amino acid sequence: CASSLARNTEAFF.

This clone was counted once. This chain uses TRBV3-1 (or the pseudogene TRBV3-2) with TRBJ2-5; D is unclear. Trimming stripped 0 bases from V and 4 bases from J, with 6 bases between. The V gene's germline CDR1 is LGHDT and CDR2 YNNKEL (reference sequence). This CDR3 region has 13 residues. The CDR3 DNA follows: TGTGCCAGCAGCCAAGAGGTGCGAGAGACCCAGTACTTC. It encodes CASSQEVRETQYF.

The genes are TRBV18 and TRBJ2-1, with TRBD1 matching 7 bases. CDR3 length equals 15 residues. The germline CDR1 and CDR2 sequences are KGHSH and LQKENI. J lost 8 bases, V lost 2 bases, and 9 bases had no gene match. In nucleotides, the CDR3 is TGTGCCAGCTCACCAAAAAGACAGGGTAGCCATGAGCAGTTCTTC. Translation gives CASSPKRQGSHEQFF. The whole variable domain, remainder taken from reference TRBV18 and TRBJ2-1, is NAGVMQNPRHLVRRRGQEARLRCSPMKGHSHVYWYRQLPEEGLKFMVYLQKENIIDESGMPKERFSAEFPKEGPSILRIQQVVRGDSAAYFCASSPKRQGSHEQFFGPGTRLTVL.

The chain has TRBV6-2 or TRBV6-3 and TRBJ2-7, with TRBD2 matching over 8 bases. V shed 4 bases, J shed 3 bases, and the junction held 8 bases outside the gene matches. This CDR3 has 15 residues. CDR1 is MNHEY and CDR2 is SVGEGT in the germline V gene. The CDR3, as DNA: TGTGCCAGCAGTTCCCTTAGCGGGGCCGGCTACGAGCAGTACTTC. Its translation is CASSSLSGAGYEQYF.

The V gene is TRBV19, the J gene TRBJ1-2; possible D gene TRBD1, 6 bases. V shed 2 bases and J shed 4 bases, with 20 bases lying between them. Looked up from germline, CDR1 is LNHDA and CDR2 is SQIVND (reference sequence). This CDR3 is 17 amino acids long. CDR3 bases: TGTGCCAGTAGTATAATGGCCAGGGGTTCAGAACTCTATGGCTACACCTTC. Amino acid sequence: CASSIMARGSELYGYTF.